This TCR beta chain was captured in a study of technical replicates of blood from several donors. This clone appeared a few times. The assay was immunoSEQ multiplex PCR, and TCRdb's table has in-frame clones only and misses some. The data contain tens of thousands of clones, just over 90% of them singletons. The TCR was taken from a human donor in good health. Sequenced input: T cells isolated from PBMCs.

The CDR3 spells CASSLRAGQRDTEAFF. The CDR3 DNA reads as TGTGCCAGCAGCTTACGGGCGGGACAGCGAGACACTGAAGCTTTCTTT. This chain uses TRBV11-2 with TRBJ1-1, with TRBD1 matching 7 bases. The germline V gene encodes CDR1 SGHAT and CDR2 FQNNGV. The J segment lost 3 bases and the V segment lost 2 bases, leaving 9 bases of the junction unmatched. This CDR3 contains 16 residues. Variable domain in full (rest from reference TRBV11-2 and TRBJ1-1): EAGVAQSPRYKIIEKRQSVAFWCNPISGHATLYWYQQILGQGPKLLIQFQNNGVVDDSQLPKDRFSAERLKGVDSTLKIQPAKLEDSAVYLCASSLRAGQRDTEAFFGQGTRLTVV.